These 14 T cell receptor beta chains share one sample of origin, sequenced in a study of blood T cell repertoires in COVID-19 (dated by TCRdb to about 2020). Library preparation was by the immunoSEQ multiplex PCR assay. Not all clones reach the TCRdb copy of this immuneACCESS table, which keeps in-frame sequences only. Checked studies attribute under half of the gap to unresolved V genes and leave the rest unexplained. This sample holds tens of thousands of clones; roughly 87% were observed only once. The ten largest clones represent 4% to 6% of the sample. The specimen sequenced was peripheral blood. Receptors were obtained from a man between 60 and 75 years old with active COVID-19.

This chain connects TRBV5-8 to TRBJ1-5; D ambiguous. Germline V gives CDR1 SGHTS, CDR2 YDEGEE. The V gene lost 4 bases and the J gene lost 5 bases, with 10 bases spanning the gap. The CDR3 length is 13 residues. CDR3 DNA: TGTGCCAGCAGCCCCAACTTTTATCAGCCCCAGCATTTT. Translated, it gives CASSPNFYQPQHF.

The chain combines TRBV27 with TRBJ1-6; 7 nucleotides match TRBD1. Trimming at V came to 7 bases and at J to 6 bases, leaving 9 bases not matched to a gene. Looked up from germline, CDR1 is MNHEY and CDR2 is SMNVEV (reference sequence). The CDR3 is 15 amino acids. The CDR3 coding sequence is TGTGCCAGCAAACAGGGGTCTGTCGGTAATTCACCCCTCCACTTT. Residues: CASKQGSVGNSPLHF.

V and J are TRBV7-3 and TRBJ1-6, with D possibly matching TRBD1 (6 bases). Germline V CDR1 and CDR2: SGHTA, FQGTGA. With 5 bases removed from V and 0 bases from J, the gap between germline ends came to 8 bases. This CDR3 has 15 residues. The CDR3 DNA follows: TGTGCCAGCAGCGCGGACAGCTCCTATAATTCACCCCTCCACTTT. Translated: CASSADSSYNSPLHF.

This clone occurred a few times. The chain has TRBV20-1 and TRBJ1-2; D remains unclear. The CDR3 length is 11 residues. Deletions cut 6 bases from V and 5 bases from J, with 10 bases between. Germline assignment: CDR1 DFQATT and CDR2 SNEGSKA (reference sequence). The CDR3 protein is CSARGGYGYTF. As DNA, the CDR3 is TGCAGTGCACGTGGCGGTTATGGCTACACCTTC.

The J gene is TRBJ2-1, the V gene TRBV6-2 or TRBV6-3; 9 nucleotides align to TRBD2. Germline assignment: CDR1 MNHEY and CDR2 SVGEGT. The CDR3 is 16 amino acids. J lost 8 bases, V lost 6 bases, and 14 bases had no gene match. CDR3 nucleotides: TGTGCCAGCAGCCGCGGACTAGCGCCTCCTCTGGATGAGCAGTTCTTC. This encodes CASSRGLAPPLDEQFF.

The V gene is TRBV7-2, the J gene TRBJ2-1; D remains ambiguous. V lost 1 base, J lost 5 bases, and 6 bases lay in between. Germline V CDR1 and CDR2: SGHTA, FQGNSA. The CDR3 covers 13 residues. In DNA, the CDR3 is TGTGCCAGCAGCTTAGGAGTTGACAATGAGCAGTTCTTC. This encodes CASSLGVDNEQFF. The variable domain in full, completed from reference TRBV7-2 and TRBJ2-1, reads GAGVSQSPSNKVTEKGKDVELRCDPISGHTALYWYRQSLGQGLEFLIYFQGNSAPDKSGLPSDRFSAERTGGSVSTLTIQRTQQEDSAVYLCASSLGVDNEQFFGPGTRLTVL.

In DNA, the CDR3 is TGTGCCAGCAGCCAAGCATCACTAGCTCTAACAGATACGCAGTATTTT. Translation gives CASSQASLALTDTQYF. V usage is TRBV4-2 and J usage is TRBJ2-3; maybe TRBD2 (6 bases). The CDR3 sequence is 16 residues long. The germline V and J ends were trimmed by 1 base and 3 bases, with 14 bases remaining between them. Germline V gene data show CDR1 as LGHNA and CDR2 as YNFKEQ.

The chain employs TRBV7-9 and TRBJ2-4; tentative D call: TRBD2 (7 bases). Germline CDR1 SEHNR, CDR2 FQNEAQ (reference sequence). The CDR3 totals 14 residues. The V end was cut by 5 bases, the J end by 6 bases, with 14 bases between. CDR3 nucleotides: TGTGCCAGCAGCCCGCCAGGGGAGGGAAACATTCAGTACTTC. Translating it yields CASSPPGEGNIQYF.

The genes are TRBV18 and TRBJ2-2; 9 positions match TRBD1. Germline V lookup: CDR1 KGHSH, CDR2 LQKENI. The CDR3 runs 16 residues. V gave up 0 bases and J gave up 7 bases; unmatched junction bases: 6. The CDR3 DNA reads TGTGCCAGCTCACCACCCGGACAGGGGAGTTTCGGGGAGCTGTTTTTT. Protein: CASSPPGQGSFGELFF. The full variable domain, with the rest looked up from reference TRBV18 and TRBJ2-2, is NAGVMQNPRHLVRRRGQEARLRCSPMKGHSHVYWYRQLPEEGLKFMVYLQKENIIDESGMPKERFSAEFPKEGPSILRIQQVVRGDSAAYFCASSPPGQGSFGELFFGEGSRLTVL.

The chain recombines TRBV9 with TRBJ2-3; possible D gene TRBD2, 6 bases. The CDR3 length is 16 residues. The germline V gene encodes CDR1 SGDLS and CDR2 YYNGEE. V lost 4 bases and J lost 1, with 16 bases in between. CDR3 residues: CASSPRGRERTDTQYF. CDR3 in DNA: TGTGCCAGCAGCCCCCGAGGGCGGGAACGCACAGATACGCAGTATTTT. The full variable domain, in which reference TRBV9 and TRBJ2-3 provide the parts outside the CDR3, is DSGVTQTPKHLITATGQRVTLRCSPRSGDLSVYWYQQSLDQGLQFLIQYYNGEERAKGNILERFSAQQFPDLHSELNLSSLELGDSALYFCASSPRGRERTDTQYFGPGTRLTVL.

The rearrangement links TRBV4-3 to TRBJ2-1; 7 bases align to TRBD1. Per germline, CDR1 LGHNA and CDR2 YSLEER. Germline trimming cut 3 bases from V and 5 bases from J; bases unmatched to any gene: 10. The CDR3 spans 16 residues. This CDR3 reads CASSHHTGEMDNEQFF. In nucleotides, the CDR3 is TGCGCCAGCAGCCACCACACAGGGGAGATGGACAATGAGCAGTTCTTC.

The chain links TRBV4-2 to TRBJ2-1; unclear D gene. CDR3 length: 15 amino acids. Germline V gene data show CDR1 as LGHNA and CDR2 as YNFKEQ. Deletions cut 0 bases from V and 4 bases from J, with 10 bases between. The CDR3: CASSQDGQAYNEQFF. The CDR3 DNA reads TGTGCCAGCAGCCAAGATGGGCAGGCTTACAATGAGCAGTTCTTC.

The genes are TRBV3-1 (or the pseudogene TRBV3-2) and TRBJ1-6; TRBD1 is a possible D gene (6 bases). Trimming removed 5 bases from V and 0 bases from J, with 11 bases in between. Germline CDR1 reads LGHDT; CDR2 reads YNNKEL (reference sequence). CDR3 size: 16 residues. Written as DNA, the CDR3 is TGTGCCAGCAGCTCACAGGGCACCTCCTATAATTCACCCCTCCACTTT. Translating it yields CASSSQGTSYNSPLHF.

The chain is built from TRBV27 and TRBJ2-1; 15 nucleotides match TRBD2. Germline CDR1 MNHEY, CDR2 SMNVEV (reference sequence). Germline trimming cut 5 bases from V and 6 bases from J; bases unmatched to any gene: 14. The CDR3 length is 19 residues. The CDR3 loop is CASSKKGLAGGSPGNEQFF. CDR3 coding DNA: TGTGCCAGCAGTAAAAAAGGACTAGCGGGAGGGTCTCCGGGCAATGAGCAGTTCTTC.